These 24 T cell receptor beta chains share one sample of origin, sequenced in a study of post-analysis software for immune sequencing data. Unique molecular identifiers had been added to the TCR beta cDNA libraries. Each CDR3 protein gets one entry after TCRdb re-called the PCR reads with MiXCR. The repertoire consists of 400,000 to 500,000 distinct CDR3 sequences, with approximately 42% occurring once and the leading ten covering approximately 7.7%. Study-level results: About 5 TRBV segments (TRBV5-6, TRBV5-1 and TRBV20-1 among them) occurred more frequently in patients than in controls.

For these TCRs, the target antigens are not known. The source material was blood. Receptors originate from a girl aged 2-10 years with multiple sclerosis.

This clonotype was detected only once. This rearrangement joins TRBV9 to TRBJ1-1; possible D gene TRBD1, 5 bases. This CDR3 spans 13 amino acids. Trimming left V 0 bases short and J 4 bases short, with 7 bases between. CDR1 and CDR2 from the germline V gene are SGDLS and YYNGEE. The CDR3 nucleotides read TGTGCCAGCAGCGTAGCAGGGAGCACTGAAGCTTTCTTT. This sequence encodes CASSVAGSTEAFF.

V gene TRBV6-6 combines with J gene TRBJ2-5; tentative D call: TRBD1 (6 bases). Germline CDR1 MNHNY, CDR2 SVGAGI (reference sequence). Trimming pared 5 bases from V and 4 bases from J, leaving 11 bases between. The CDR3 runs 13 residues. CDR3 sequence reads: CASSGQPRETQYF. DNA of the CDR3: TGTGCCAGCAGTGGACAGCCTCGAGAGACCCAGTACTTC.

This chain connects TRBV29-1 to TRBJ2-1; 8 nucleotides match TRBD1. V dropped 7 bases and J dropped 8; count of bases not matched to a gene: 13. Per the germline V gene, CDR1 is SQVTM and CDR2 is ANQGSEA. The CDR3 has 14 amino acids. This CDR3 is CSARTQGTGDEQFF. The CDR3 nucleotides are TGCAGCGCCAGAACACAGGGGACAGGTGATGAGCAGTTCTTC.

CDR3 bases: TGTGCCAGCAGCCCCGGGGCGCAAGAGACCCAGTACTTC. Its translation: CASSPGAQETQYF. The chain recombines TRBV9 with TRBJ2-5; D possibly matches TRBD1 or TRBD2 (5 bases each). The CDR3 totals 13 residues. Germline-derived CDR1 and CDR2 are SGDLS and YYNGEE. V was cut by 4 bases and J by 2 bases, with 9 bases left in between.

As for this clonotype: One junction end disagrees with the germline gene, perhaps due to a read error. The chain joins TRBV5-1 to TRBJ2-3; 16 nucleotides align to TRBD2. The CDR3 length is 18 residues. Germline CDR1 and CDR2: SGHRS and YFSETQ. The CDR3 region has the DNA TGCGCCAGCAGCCTCGGGACTAGCGGGGGGGATAGCACATATACGCAGTATTTT. Its translation is CASSLGTSGGDSTYTQYF.

In its sample, this clonotype was seen a few times. The J gene is TRBJ2-7, the V gene TRBV6-5; D remains ambiguous. The CDR3 contains 14 residues. V gave up 4 bases and J gave up 0 bases, with 10 bases separating them. Germline V gene sequence: CDR1 MNHEY, CDR2 SVGAGI. CDR3: CASSWAESSYEQYF. In nucleotides, the CDR3 is TGTGCCAGCAGTTGGGCCGAGTCCTCCTACGAGCAGTACTTC.

This chain connects TRBV28 to TRBJ2-5; tentatively, D is TRBD2 (6 bases). The germline V gene has CDR1 MDHEN and CDR2 SYDVKM. This CDR3 is built from 17 residues. V was cut by 3 bases and J by 3 bases, with 20 bases left in between. CDR3 protein: CASSFSYSNPGEETQYF. The CDR3 nucleotides are TGTGCCAGCAGTTTTTCTTACTCCAACCCGGGAGAAGAGACCCAGTACTTC.

The chain combines TRBV3-1 with TRBJ1-1, with D unclear. This CDR3 has 13 amino acids. Germline assignment: CDR1 LGHDT and CDR2 YNNKEL (reference sequence). With 0 bases removed from V and 13 bases from J, the gap between germline ends came to 15 bases. The CDR3 DNA is TGTGCCAGCAGCCAAGATTATGACGGATGGGTTTTCTTT. Translation gives CASSQDYDGWVFF.

The chain has TRBV2 and TRBJ2-1, with 11 nucleotides matching TRBD2. CDR3 length: 14 amino acids. V lost 6 bases and J lost 6; bases outside the gene matches: 4. Germline V gene data show CDR1 as SNHLY and CDR2 as FYNNEI. CDR3 nucleotides: TGTGCCAGCAGGACTAGCGGGATCCCCAATGAGCAGTTCTTC. Protein sequence: CASRTSGIPNEQFF.

This clonotype showed up just a few times. This chain connects TRBV30 to TRBJ2-7; a weak D match, TRBD1 (5 bases). The V end was cut by 4 bases, the J end by 1 base, with 8 bases between. The CDR3 runs to 12 residues. Germline CDR1 GTSNPN, CDR2 SVGIG (reference sequence). The CDR3 reads CAWTKGSYEQYF. CDR3 sequence (DNA): TGTGCCTGGACAAAGGGGTCCTACGAGCAGTACTTC.

To note about this clonotype: At one of its ends the junction is not consistent with the germline gene, which may arise from a read error. The V and J genes are TRBV5-5 and TRBJ1-6, with unresolved D. This CDR3 has 16 residues. The germline V gene encodes CDR1 SGHKS and CDR2 YYEKEE (reference sequence). In DNA form, the CDR3 reads TGTGCCAGCAGCTTGTTCCAGGAAATTTATAATTCGCCCCTCCACTTT. Its protein product is CASSLFQEIYNSPLHF.

This clonotype was detected only a few times. Given a much more abundant clone one base away, this may be a read error. The V gene is TRBV4-3, the J gene TRBJ2-1, with 10 nucleotides matching TRBD2. The CDR3 loop spans 16 amino acids. The germline V gene encodes CDR1 LGHNA and CDR2 YSLEER. CDR3 nucleotides: TGCGCCCGCAGCCAAGAGCTAGCGGGAGTAGACAATGAGCAGTTCTTC. This translates into CARSQELAGVDNEQFF.

This clonotype was seen many times. V usage is TRBV7-9 and J usage is TRBJ1-2; 11 bases are a match to TRBD1. The CDR3 loop spans 14 amino acids. Unmatched junction bases numbered 5, after V lost 5 bases and J lost 6 bases. The germline V gene encodes CDR1 SEHNR and CDR2 FQNEAQ (reference sequence). CDR3 sequence reads: CASSTPGQGDGYTF. The CDR3 DNA reads TGTGCCAGCAGCACCCCGGGACAGGGGGATGGCTACACCTTC.

V usage is TRBV27 and J usage is TRBJ1-6; 8 bases are a match to TRBD1. J lost 9 bases, V lost 2 bases, and 3 bases had no gene match. The CDR3 loop spans 14 amino acids. The germline V gene has CDR1 MNHEY and CDR2 SMNVEV (reference sequence). The CDR3 region is CASSLNRGVSPLHF. In nucleotides, the CDR3 is TGTGCCAGCAGTTTAAACAGGGGGGTTTCACCCCTCCACTTT.

This clonotype turned up a few times. The chain couples TRBV12-3 or TRBV12-4 to TRBJ1-2, with D perhaps TRBD1 (5 bases). This CDR3 comprises 14 residues. V shed 3 bases and J shed 4 bases, with 12 bases lying between them. CDR3 region: CASSFDVGAYGYTF. The CDR3, as DNA: TGTGCCAGCAGTTTTGACGTCGGGGCCTATGGCTACACCTTC.

A remark on this clonotype: A read error may be the cause here, since a much bigger clone is one base away. The gene calls are TRBV6-2 or TRBV6-3 and TRBJ2-3, with unresolved D. Germline CDR1 and CDR2: MNHEY and SVGEGT. CDR3 length: 16 residues. Trimming cost V 2 bases and J 2 bases, with 14 bases left between them. CDR3 loop: CASSYPRAALTDTQYF. The CDR3 DNA sequence: TGTGCCAGCAGTTACCCTAGGGCGGCGCTCACAGATACGCAGTATTTT.

A few counts support this clonotype. The CDR3 bases are TGTGCCAGCAGCCACCACGGGACAGCCAGGTACGAGCAGTACTTC. Translated, it gives CASSHHGTARYEQYF. This chain joins TRBV3-1 and TRBJ2-7; TRBD1 aligns across 7 bases. CDR3 length: 15 residues. Germline CDR1 is LGHDT and CDR2 is YNNKEL (reference sequence). V shed 3 bases, J shed 4 bases, and the junction held 9 bases outside the gene matches.

The V gene is TRBV6-5, the J gene TRBJ1-6, with D hard to call. The length of the CDR3 is 16 residues. V lost 2 bases and J lost 7, with 15 bases in between. CDR1 MNHEY and CDR2 SVGAGI come from the germline V gene. As DNA, the CDR3 is TGTGCCAGCAGTTACCCCACTGGGGATGGGAATTCACCCCTCCACTTT. It codes for CASSYPTGDGNSPLHF.

The chain couples TRBV28 to TRBJ2-7, with TRBD1 as a possible D gene (6 bases). Trimming left V 5 bases short and J 5 bases short, with 16 bases between. Germline V gene lookup returns CDR1 MDHEN and CDR2 SYDVKM. The CDR3 covers 14 residues. The CDR3 spells CASSTTGRGHEQYF. The DNA for the CDR3 is TGTGCCAGCAGTACTACAGGGAGAGGCCACGAGCAGTACTTC.

This clonotype was counted between two and nine times. The V gene is TRBV10-3, the J gene TRBJ2-7; D tentatively fits TRBD1 or TRBD2 (6 bases each). The CDR3 sequence is 15 residues long. V was trimmed by 0 bases and J by 3 bases, leaving 12 bases between them. Per germline, CDR1 ENHRY and CDR2 SYGVKD. This chain's CDR3 is CAISESGGGNYEQYF. CDR3 bases: TGTGCCATCAGTGAGTCGGGGGGCGGGAACTACGAGCAGTACTTC.

The chain employs TRBV7-9 and TRBJ1-1, with 9 bases identical to TRBD1. The CDR3 has 11 residues. Trimming removed 7 bases from V and 7 bases from J; junction bases left unmatched: 1. CDR1 and CDR2 from the germline V gene are SEHNR and FQNEAQ (reference sequence). The chain's CDR3 is CASKGQGEAFF. Here the CDR3 DNA reads TGTGCCAGCAAGGGACAGGGTGAAGCTTTCTTT.

CDR3 nucleotides: TGCAGTGCTACAAGGGTGGGCAGGGGCTACGAGCAGTACTTC. Protein: CSATRVGRGYEQYF. The chain uses TRBV20-1 and TRBJ2-5, with D possibly being TRBD1 (6 bases). The J call may not be correct, given that the DNA end is closer to TRBJ2-7. The CDR3 totals 14 residues. Germline-derived CDR1 and CDR2 are DFQATT and SNEGSKA (reference sequence).

This clonotype was observed a few times. As DNA, the CDR3 is TGCAGTGCTAGAGGTGAGACAAGATTCTACGAGCAGTACTTC. It yields the protein CSARGETRFYEQYF. V is TRBV20-1 and J is TRBJ2-7; D uncertain. Germline V gene sequence: CDR1 DFQATT, CDR2 SNEGSKA (reference sequence). The CDR3 sequence is 14 residues long. V was cut by 1 base and J by 3 bases, with 13 bases left in between.

This clonotype was observed a few times. This chain joins TRBV27 and TRBJ2-7; 9 bases align to TRBD1. This CDR3 contains 15 residues. V dropped 3 bases and J dropped 7; count of bases not matched to a gene: 10. Germline CDR1 MNHEY, CDR2 SMNVEV (reference sequence). The CDR3 nucleotides are TGTGCCAGCAGTTTCGGACAGGGGTCGTTTTGGGAGCAGTACTTC. This gives the protein CASSFGQGSFWEQYF.